This is a list of T cell receptor beta chains from one sample in a study of T cells in Graves' hyperthyroidism and ophthalmopathy. Each CDR3 protein is one row after TCRdb ran MiXCR on the multiplex PCR reads. Of 400,000 to 550,000 distinct CDR3 sequences in the sample, roughly 24% were seen once. The sequenced sample consisted of blood. These receptors all stem from a woman aged 25 to 45 with Graves' ophthalmopathy. CDR3s include the opening cysteine and the closing phenylalanine or tryptophan. The D gene is left open where the match is weak. Size tells how often a clone was seen (once, few, many) or the class of an expanded clone, and some rows leave it out.

v_call,d_call,clone_size,j_call,cdr3_nt,cdr3_aa
TRBV2,-,many,TRBJ2-2,TGTGCCAGCAGTGAAGGCCTTCTAAACACCGGGGAGCTGTTTTTT,CASSEGLLNTGELFF
TRBV12-3/TRBV12-4,-,-,TRBJ2-7,TGTGCCAGCAGCTCTCGGCACGGGGCCCCCTACGAGCAGTACTTC,CASSSRHGAPYEQYF
TRBV11-2,-,-,TRBJ2-7,TGTGCCAGCAGCTTAGAACTACTCTACTCCTACGAGCAGTACTTC,CASSLELLYSYEQYF
TRBV30,-,-,TRBJ1-1,TGTGCCTGGAGTGTACGTGGGGTTGGGGCTTTCTTT,CAWSVRGVGAFF
TRBV6-5,-,few,TRBJ2-2,TGTGCCAGCAGTTACTCAGCCTGGGGGGCTAACACCGGGGAGCTGTTTTTT,CASSYSAWGANTGELFF
TRBV3-1,TRBD1,-,TRBJ1-2,TGTGCCAGCAGCCAGATGACAGGGGGTTGGCTCGGCTACACCTTC,CASSQMTGGWLGYTF
TRBV5-1,-,-,TRBJ1-3,TGCGCCAGCAGCTTGATGGGGGCCCAGGGCGAGGCTGGAAACACCATATATTTT,CASSLMGAQGEAGNTIYF
TRBV19,TRBD2,many,TRBJ2-5,TGTGCCAGTAACGACGGACTAGCAGAGACCCAGTACTTC,CASNDGLAETQYF
TRBV11-3,-,-,TRBJ1-3,TGTGCCAGCAGCTTAGGATTCGCTCCAAACCCAGACAGACCCGCTGGAAACACCATATATTTT,CASSLGFAPNPDRPAGNTIYF
TRBV7-2,TRBD1,many,TRBJ1-2,TGTGCCAGCAGCGTAAACGGACAGGGCTATGGCTACACCTTC,CASSVNGQGYGYTF
TRBV5-1,TRBD1,many,TRBJ2-7,TGCGCCAGCAGCCAACAGGGGATCTACGAGCAGTACTTC,CASSQQGIYEQYF
TRBV6-4,-,many,TRBJ1-3,TGTGCCAGCAGGAGCTTTCCGGACTCCTACTCTGGAAACACCATATATTTT,CASRSFPDSYSGNTIYF
TRBV28,TRBD2,-,TRBJ2-7,TGTGCCAGCGCTCTAGCGGGACACTACGAGCAGTACTTC,CASALAGHYEQYF
TRBV2,-,many,TRBJ2-4,TGTGCCAGCAGTCCCGTGGGGCCGGACATTAAGTACTTC,CASSPVGPDIKYF
TRBV20-1,-,many,TRBJ2-2,TGCAGTGTACTCAGGGGGAACACCGGGGAGCTGTTTTTT,CSVLRGNTGELFF
TRBV12-5,TRBD1,many,TRBJ1-1,TGTGCTAGTGGTTCGGCCTTCACAGGGGGCACTGAAGCTTTCTTT,CASGSAFTGGTEAFF
TRBV18,-,-,TRBJ1-2,TGTGCCAGCTCACCCCAGGGGTCAGGCTATGGCTACACCTTC,CASSPQGSGYGYTF
TRBV30,-,few,TRBJ2-5,TGTGCCTGGAGTCGGGTAGAGACCCAGTACTTC,CAWSRVETQYF
TRBV9,-,few,TRBJ1-2,TGTGCCAGCAGCGTCGGCACCCTCGACTATGGCTACACCTTC,CASSVGTLDYGYTF
TRBV5-6,-,-,TRBJ1-1,TGTGCCAGCAGCAGGGGAGCAATGAGCACTGAAGCTTTCTTT,CASSRGAMSTEAFF
TRBV12-3/TRBV12-4,-,many,TRBJ1-3,TGTGCCAGCACCCTGGGACAAAACTGGGACACCATATATTTT,CASTLGQNWDTIYF
TRBV6-5,-,many,TRBJ2-5,TGTGCCAGCAGAACCGGGGTCCGGGAGACCCAGTACTTC,CASRTGVRETQYF
TRBV7-3,-,many,TRBJ1-1,TGTGCCAGCAGCTTACGCCGGCAGGGTGGCACTGAAGCTTTCTTT,CASSLRRQGGTEAFF
TRBV12-3/TRBV12-4,-,-,TRBJ1-2,TGTGCCAGCGTCCGAAGGGGGGGGGACTATGGCTACACCTTC,CASVRRGGDYGYTF
TRBV5-1,-,-,TRBJ1-2,TGCGCCAGCAGCTATAGAACTGTCTATGGCTACACCTTC,CASSYRTVYGYTF
TRBV7-9,-,many,TRBJ2-5,TGTGCCAGCAGCCCACCGACTACGCCGGAGACCCAGTACTTC,CASSPPTTPETQYF
TRBV11-2,-,once,TRBJ2-5,TGTGCCAGCAGTCGATTAGTAAAGGAGACCCAGTACTTC,CASSRLVKETQYF
TRBV10-3,-,many,TRBJ1-1,TGTGCCATCAGTGTGGAGAGGGTCACTGAAGCTTTCTTT,CAISVERVTEAFF
TRBV20-1,-,many,TRBJ2-4,TGCAGTGCTGGAGCAGCCTACCTCGGGTTGGCCAAAAACATTCAGTACTTC,CSAGAAYLGLAKNIQYF
TRBV6-2/TRBV6-3,-,many,TRBJ2-6,TGTGCCAGCAGTTCCCCCCGGGGACCGTCGTTGACTCCTGGGGCCAACGTCCTGACTTTC,CASSSPRGPSLTPGANVLTF
TRBV30,-,many,TRBJ2-5,TGTGCCTGGAGTGCTGGGGAGACCCAGTACTTC,CAWSAGETQYF
TRBV10-3,-,-,TRBJ1-5,TGTGCCATCCTCAGGGGCAATCAGCCCCAGCATTTT,CAILRGNQPQHF
TRBV30,-,-,TRBJ1-1,TGTGCGGCAGGGCGAGCTTTCTTT,CAAGRAFF
TRBV20-1,-,-,TRBJ1-6,TGCAGTGCTAGACTCGCGGCACAGGCGTATTCACCCCTCCACTTT,CSARLAAQAYSPLHF
TRBV24-1,-,-,TRBJ2-3,TGTGCCACCCGGGGGAACGTGGATACGCAGTATTTT,CATRGNVDTQYF
TRBV5-4,TRBD2,-,TRBJ2-7,TGTGCCAGCAGCTTGAGCAGTAGCGGGGTTAGCTCCTACGAGCAGTACTTC,CASSLSSSGVSSYEQYF
TRBV12-3/TRBV12-4,-,-,TRBJ1-2,TGTGCCAGCAGTTTAGGTGTCTATGGCTACGCCTTC,CASSLGVYGYAF
TRBV12-3/TRBV12-4,-,-,TRBJ1-5,TGTGCCAGCAGCCCCGCGGGGGTTCAGCCCCAGCATTTT,CASSPAGVQPQHF
TRBV9,-,many,TRBJ1-2,TGTGCCAGCAGCGTAGACCCGGGGACACGAGGCTACTATGGCTACACCTTC,CASSVDPGTRGYYGYTF
TRBV6-5,-,few,TRBJ1-2,TGTGCCAGCAGTTACTCGAGCCTAGGGAGTAACTATGGCTACACCTTC,CASSYSSLGSNYGYTF
TRBV7-3,-,many,TRBJ1-2,TGTGCCAGCAGCCCGGTCGGGGGATCTGGCTACACCTTC,CASSPVGGSGYTF